These T cell receptor beta chains were read from a single sample in a study of blood T cell repertoires in COVID-19. The table came from immunoSEQ multiplex PCR; TCRdb's copy has only in-frame clones and leaves some out. The sample yields roughly 300,000 clones, over 75% seen once. Sequences were obtained from peripheral blood. The origin of the receptors is a human donor in a cohort sampled during active COVID-19. Both conserved end residues are part of each CDR3. D genes are given only for firm matches. For some rows the clone size is stated as once, few or many, or as a class when expanded; others skip it.

- | TRBJ1-3 | TRBV6-5 | - | TGTGCCAGCAGTTACTCGATCGGGTTAGAGAACACCATATATTTT | CASSYSIGLENTIYF
- | TRBJ2-7 | TRBV7-3 | - | TGTGCCAGCAGCTTAAATCACGGGGGCGAGCAGTACTTC | CASSLNHGGEQYF
- | TRBJ2-1 | TRBV5-1 | - | TGCGCCAGCAGCCCAACCGGACAGTCGCGGAACTCCTACAATGAGCAGTTCTTC | CASSPTGQSRNSYNEQFF
TRBD1 | TRBJ1-2 | TRBV6-5 | once | TGTGCCAGCACCCGGGACAGGGTGAACTATGGCTACACCTTC | CASTRDRVNYGYTF
- | TRBJ2-2 | TRBV4-2 | - | TGTGCCAGCAGCCAAGTTGGGGGGGGCTTAACCGGGGAGCTGTTTTTT | CASSQVGGGLTGELFF
TRBD2 | TRBJ2-3 | TRBV19 | - | TGTGCCAGTAGTAAGGACGGGGGGGGCACAGATACGCAGTATTTT | CASSKDGGGTDTQYF
TRBD2 | TRBJ2-1 | TRBV5-1 | - | TGCGCCAGCAGCTTGGGACTAGCGGGGGGGCCGGATGAGCAGTTCTTC | CASSLGLAGGPDEQFF
- | TRBJ1-5 | TRBV27 | - | TGTGCCAGCAGTCTCTCCTCCAGGGGGCCCCAGCATTTT | CASSLSSRGPQHF
- | TRBJ2-6 | TRBV3-1/TRBV3-2 | - | TGTGCCAGCAGCCAAGGTATCTCCTTCTCTGGGGCCAACGTCCTGACTTTC | CASSQGISFSGANVLTF
- | TRBJ2-7 | TRBV18 | - | TGTGCCAGCTCTGAGGGGGGGATTAACGAGCAGTACTTC | CASSEGGINEQYF
TRBD1 | TRBJ1-4 | TRBV4-1 | - | TGCGCCAGCAGCCACTTAGACAGGGACGCTGAAAAACTGTTTTTT | CASSHLDRDAEKLFF
TRBD1 | TRBJ1-1 | TRBV2 | few | TGTGCCAGCAGGGGACAGGGGGACACTGAAGCTTTCTTT | CASRGQGDTEAFF
TRBD1 | TRBJ1-2 | TRBV3-1/TRBV3-2 | - | TGTGCCAGCGGGTCTAGGGCAGGGGGTATAGGCTACACCTTC | CASGSRAGGIGYTF
- | TRBJ2-1 | TRBV4-2 | - | TGTGCCAGCAGTCCAGGGAGGTCCTACAATGAGCAGTTCTTC | CASSPGRSYNEQFF
TRBD1 | TRBJ1-2 | TRBV15 | - | TGTGCCACCAGCAACCATGACAGGGACTATGGCTACACCTTC | CATSNHDRDYGYTF
- | TRBJ2-2 | TRBV12-5 | few | TGTGCTAGTGGTTTGATCCAGGGCGGCGGGGAGCTGTTTTTT | CASGLIQGGGELFF
- | TRBJ2-7 | TRBV6-5 | - | TGTGCCAGCAGTTACGTGGGGGCCTCCTACGAGCAGTACTTC | CASSYVGASYEQYF
- | TRBJ1-1 | TRBV6-5 | many | TGTGCCAGCAAGGGACATTCCTTACCCCCTGAAGCTTTCTTT | CASKGHSLPPEAFF
TRBD1 | TRBJ1-1 | TRBV6-5 | - | TGTGCCAGCAGGACCGGGACAGGGGGCTTCACTGAAGCTTTCTTT | CASRTGTGGFTEAFF
- | TRBJ1-2 | TRBV14 | - | TGTGCCAGCAGCCAGTACAGGGAAGGGAACTATGGCTACACCTTC | CASSQYREGNYGYTF
- | TRBJ2-7 | TRBV2 | - | TGTGCCAGCAGTGGACAAACAGGGTGGCACGAGCAGTACTTC | CASSGQTGWHEQYF
TRBD1 | TRBJ1-2 | TRBV18 | - | TGTGCCAGCTCGCCAACAGGGGATGGCTACACCTTC | CASSPTGDGYTF